The 3 T cell receptor beta chains listed next were all sequenced from one sample in a study of T cells expressing NK-cell markers (dated by TCRdb to 2020 to 2022). Library construction relied on 5' RACE. TCRdb shows the sequencer as Illumina HiSeq 2000. After TCRdb reprocessed the reads, each CDR3 protein sequence was kept as one row, without DNA. The sample's own table lists 120,000 to 150,000 distinct CDR3 sequences. Of the sample, roughly an eighth is held by the ten largest clones. The sample comprised blood T cells: a sorted CD56 or NKG2C T cell subset, CD4+ or CD8+ T cells, or bulk PBMC T cells (not recorded which). The receptors were gathered from a man aged 18 to 35 in good health. Donor details come from another sample of the same person, matched by shared clones.

The V and J genes are TRBV6-5 and TRBJ2-7; TCRdb lists TRBD2, though no DNA is available to test this call. CDR1 is MNHEY and CDR2 is SVGAGI in the germline V gene. This CDR3 has 12 amino acids. CDR3 protein: CASRDYLYEQYF.

The rearrangement joins TRBV23-1 to TRBJ2-1; TCRdb indicates TRBD1, and absent DNA this call remains unverified. TRBV23-1 is assigned to the ORF class and has an uncertain function. CDR3 length equals 16 residues. CDR3: CASSHMWTGSHNEQFF.

The chain links TRBV6-4 to TRBJ1-1. Germline V lookup: CDR1 MRHNA, CDR2 SNTAGT. The CDR3 covers 14 residues. CDR3 sequence: CASDDTGMNTEAFF.